This TCR beta chain was identified in a study of human CD8 memory T cell subsets. General study results and limits: While effector memory cells differed, stem-like memory and precursor exhausted T cells had similarly high diversity.

Germline V gene sequence: CDR1 LGHDT, CDR2 YNNKEL (reference sequence). CDR3 length: 13 residues. RNA was obtained from duplicate vials of some 150,000 sorted CD8+ T cells per subset. The authors made TCR beta libraries using UMI-labeled 5' RACE. TCRdb reprocessed the 5' RACE reads; each CDR3 protein has one entry and no DNA is given. The sample table sets out about 5,100 distinct CDR3 sequences. To note about this clonotype: The antigen is undetermined.

The clonotype was recovered from a human donor in good health. This chain links TRBV3-1 with TRBJ1-2. The sequenced sample was CD8+ T cells from PBMCs. The CDR3 protein is CASSQDTVYGYTF.